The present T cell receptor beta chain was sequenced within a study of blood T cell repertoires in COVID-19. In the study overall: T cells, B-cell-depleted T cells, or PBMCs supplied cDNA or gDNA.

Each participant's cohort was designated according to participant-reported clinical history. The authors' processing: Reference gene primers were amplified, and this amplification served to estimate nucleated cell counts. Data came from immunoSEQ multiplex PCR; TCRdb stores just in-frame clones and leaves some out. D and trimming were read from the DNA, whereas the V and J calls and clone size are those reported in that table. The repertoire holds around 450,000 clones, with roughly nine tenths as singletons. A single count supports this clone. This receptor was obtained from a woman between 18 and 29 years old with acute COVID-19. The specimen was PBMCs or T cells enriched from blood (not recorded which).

As DNA, the CDR3 is TGTGCCACCAGTGACAGTAATTGGTCAGGAGGCCCTAACTATGGCTACACCTTC. Translation gives CATSDSNWSGGPNYGYTF. The J gene is TRBJ1-2, the V gene TRBV24-1, with unresolved D. This CDR3 spans 18 amino acids. Per germline, CDR1 KGHDR and CDR2 SFDVKD. V gave up 4 bases and J gave up 0 bases, with 20 bases separating them.